This T cell receptor beta chain was found in a study of a mutant IDH1 vaccine in newly diagnosed glioma. Time point reported: baseline, week 1 (first vaccination visit). Treatment specified: pre-vaccination baseline after standard-of-care therapy. This clone was observed a handful of times. Produced via immunoSEQ multiplex PCR; TCRdb's table is partial and in-frame only. The sample gives about 46,000 clones, around 80% of which show up once; 1.5% to 2% is in the top ten. Sequencing was performed on PBMCs, taken from a glioma patient treated with radiotherapy, temozolomide or both. This clonotype was sampled from a middle-aged woman with glioma.

In nucleotides, the CDR3 is TGTGCCAGCAGTCGGACAGGGGCTGAAGCTTTCTTT. This translates into CASSRTGAEAFF. The chain carries TRBV5-6 and TRBJ1-1; 9 positions match TRBD1. The CDR3 runs to 12 residues. V lost 5 bases to trimming and J lost 6 bases; unmatched junction nucleotides: 2. The germline V gene has CDR1 SGHDT and CDR2 YYEEEE. The entire variable domain, with the rest obtained from reference TRBV5-6 and TRBJ1-1, is as follows: DAGVTQSPTHLIKTRGQQVTLRCSPKSGHDTVSWYQQALGQGPQFIFQYYEEEERQRGNFPDRFSGHQFPNYSSELNVNALLLGDSALYLCASSRTGAEAFFGQGTRLTVV.